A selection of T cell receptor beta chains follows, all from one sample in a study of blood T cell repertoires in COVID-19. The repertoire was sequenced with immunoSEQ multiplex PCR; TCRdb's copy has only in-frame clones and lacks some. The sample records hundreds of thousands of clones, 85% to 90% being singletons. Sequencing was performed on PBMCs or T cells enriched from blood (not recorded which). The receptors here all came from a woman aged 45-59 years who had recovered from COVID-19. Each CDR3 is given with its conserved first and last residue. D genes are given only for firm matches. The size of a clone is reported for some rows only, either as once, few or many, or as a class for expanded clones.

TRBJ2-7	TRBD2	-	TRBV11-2	TGTGCCAGCAGCTCATTAGCGGGAGGGCACTACGAGCAGTACTTC	CASSSLAGGHYEQYF
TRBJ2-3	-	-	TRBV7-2	TGTGCCAGCAGCTTAGGTACTAGCTCAGATACGCAGTATTTT	CASSLGTSSDTQYF
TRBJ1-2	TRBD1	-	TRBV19	TGTGCCAGTAGTCCCCGGGACAGAGTCTATGGCTACACCTTC	CASSPRDRVYGYTF
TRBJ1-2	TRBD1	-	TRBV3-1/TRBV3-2	TGTGCCAGCAGCCAAGCAGGGGGCCCCTATGGCTACACCTTC	CASSQAGGPYGYTF
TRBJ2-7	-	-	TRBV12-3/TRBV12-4	TGTGCCAGCAGCGACTCTTCTAGAAAGCAGTACTTC	CASSDSSRKQYF
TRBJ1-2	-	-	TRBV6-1	TGTGCCAGCAGTGAAATGACAGCCGACTATGGCTACACCTTC	CASSEMTADYGYTF
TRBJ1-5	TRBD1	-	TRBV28	TGTGCCAGCAGTTTATCCGACAGGGTGAATCAGCCCCAGCATTTT	CASSLSDRVNQPQHF
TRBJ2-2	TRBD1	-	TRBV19	TGTGCCAGTAGTGGGGACAGAAAGAACACCGGGGAGCTGTTTTTT	CASSGDRKNTGELFF
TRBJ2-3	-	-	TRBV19	TGTGCCAGTAGTATTACGGGAGTGGGTACAGATACGCAGTATTTT	CASSITGVGTDTQYF
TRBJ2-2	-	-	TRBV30	TGTGCCTGGAGTCTAGGGGGGAGGGACACCGGGGAGCTGTTTTTT	CAWSLGGRDTGELFF
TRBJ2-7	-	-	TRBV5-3	TGTGCCAGAAGCTTGGTCCAGCGGCCCTCCTACGAGCAGTACTTC	CARSLVQRPSYEQYF
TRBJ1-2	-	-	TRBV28	TGTGCCAGCAGTTTAGTAACGGAGTATGGCTACACCTTC	CASSLVTEYGYTF
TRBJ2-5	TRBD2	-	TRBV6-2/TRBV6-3	TGTGCCAGCAGTCCGGGACTAGCGAGGGAGGAGAGAGAGACCCAGTACTTC	CASSPGLAREERETQYF
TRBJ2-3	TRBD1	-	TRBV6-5	TGTGCCAGCAGTCGGACAGGGGGCACAGATACGCAGTATTTT	CASSRTGGTDTQYF
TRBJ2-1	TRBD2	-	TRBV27	TGTGCCAGCAGTTTTCGCGAGACTAGCGGCTACAATGAGCAGTTCTTC	CASSFRETSGYNEQFF
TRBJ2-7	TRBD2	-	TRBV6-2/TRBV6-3	TGTGCCAGCAGTTACCGCCTTCTTAGCGGGAGTGTTTACGAGCAGTACTTC	CASSYRLLSGSVYEQYF
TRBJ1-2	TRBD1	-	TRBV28	TGTGCCAGCAGCCCGGGACAGGGAAAATTCTATGGCTACACCTTC	CASSPGQGKFYGYTF
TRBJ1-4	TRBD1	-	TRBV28	TGTGCCAGCACCCAAACAGGGGGGAATGAAAAACTGTTTTTT	CASTQTGGNEKLFF
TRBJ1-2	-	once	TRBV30	TGTGCCTGGAGAACAGGGTTTTTCACCTTC	CAWRTGFFTF
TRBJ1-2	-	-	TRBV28	TGTGCCAGCACGACAGACTATGGCTACACCTTC	CASTTDYGYTF
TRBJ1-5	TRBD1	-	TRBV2	TGTGCCAGCAGTCGGGACAGTAATCAGCCCCAGCATTTT	CASSRDSNQPQHF
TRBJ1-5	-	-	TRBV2	TGTGCCAGCAGGGCAGGGCTTAGCAATCAGCCCCAGCATTTT	CASRAGLSNQPQHF
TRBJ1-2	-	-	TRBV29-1	TGCAGCGTTGATGTGACAGAGTATGGCTACACCTTC	CSVDVTEYGYTF
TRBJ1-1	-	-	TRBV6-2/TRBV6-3	TGTGCCAGCAGTTACCGGGTAGACACTGAAGCTTTCTTT	CASSYRVDTEAFF
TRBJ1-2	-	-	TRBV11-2	TGTGCCAGCGGCCCAGGAGCGGATGGCTACACCTTC	CASGPGADGYTF
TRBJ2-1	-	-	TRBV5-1	TGCGCCAGCAGCTTGAACGGGGACAATGAGCAGTTCTTC	CASSLNGDNEQFF
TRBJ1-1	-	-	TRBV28	TGTGCCAGCAGTTTACGTGAAGCTTTCTTT	CASSLREAFF
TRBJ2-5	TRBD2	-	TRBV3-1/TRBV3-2	TGTGCCAGCAGCCAAGCCTCACTAGCGGGGTTAGAGACCCAGTACTTC	CASSQASLAGLETQYF
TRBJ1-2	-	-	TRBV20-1	TGCAGTGCGGCCTCTAACTATGGCTACACCTTC	CSAASNYGYTF
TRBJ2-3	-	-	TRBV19	TGTGCCAGTAGTGGGGCCCGCACAGATACGCAGTATTTT	CASSGARTDTQYF
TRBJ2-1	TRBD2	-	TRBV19	TGTGCCAGTAGGACTAGCGGGAGGGCCGAGAATGAGCAGTTCTTC	CASRTSGRAENEQFF
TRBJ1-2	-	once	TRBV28	TGTGCCAGCAGTGAGGTCGTGTTGGACTATGGCTACACCTTC	CASSEVVLDYGYTF
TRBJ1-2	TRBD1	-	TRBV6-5	TGTGCCAGCAGGGGGACAGGAGATAAATATGGCTACACCTTC	CASRGTGDKYGYTF
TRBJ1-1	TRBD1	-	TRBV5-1	TGCGCCAGCAGCTTGGCCGCAGGGGGCGGAAGGACTGAAGCTTTCTTT	CASSLAAGGGRTEAFF
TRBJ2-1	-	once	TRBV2	TGTGCCAGCAATGACCCCCCCAGTGAGCAGTTCTTC	CASNDPPSEQFF
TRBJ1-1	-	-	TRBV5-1	TGCGCCAGCAGCTTGCTCAGGACAGCAAACACTGAAGCTTTCTTT	CASSLLRTANTEAFF
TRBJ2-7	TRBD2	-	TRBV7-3	TGTGCCAGCAGCTTAAGAGCGGGAGGGAGGAACGAGCAGTACTTC	CASSLRAGGRNEQYF
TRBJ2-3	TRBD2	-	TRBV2	TGTGCCAGCAGTGTGGGGACTAGCGGTTGGGATACGCAGTATTTT	CASSVGTSGWDTQYF
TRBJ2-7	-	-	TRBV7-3	TGTGCCAGCAGCTTACAGCCCAGCGGGTACGAGCAGTACTTC	CASSLQPSGYEQYF
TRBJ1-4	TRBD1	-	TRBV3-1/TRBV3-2	TGTGCCAGCAGCCAAGGATCAGGACAGGGGGGGTACTTAGAAAAACTGTTTTTT	CASSQGSGQGGYLEKLFF
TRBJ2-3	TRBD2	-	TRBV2	TGTGCCAGCAGTGAACGACTAGCGGGAGACGCAGATACGCAGTATTTT	CASSERLAGDADTQYF
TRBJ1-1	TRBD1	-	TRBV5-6	TGTGCCAGCAGCCGCCGGTCGACAGGGCCGAACACTGAAGCTTTCTTT	CASSRRSTGPNTEAFF
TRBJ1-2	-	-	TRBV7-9	TGTGCCAGCAGACGAGCAGGGGTTGGCTACACCTTC	CASRRAGVGYTF
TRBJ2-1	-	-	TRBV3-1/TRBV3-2	TGTGCCAGCAGCCAAGGTTATGAGATCTACAATGAGCAGTTCTTC	CASSQGYEIYNEQFF
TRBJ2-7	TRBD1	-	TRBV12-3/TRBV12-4	TGTGCCAGCAGACCCGGGACAGACTACGAGCAGTACTTC	CASRPGTDYEQYF
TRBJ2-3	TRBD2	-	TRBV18	TGTGCCAGCTCACCACCGGGGCTAGCGGGAGTCGCAGATACGCAGTATTTT	CASSPPGLAGVADTQYF
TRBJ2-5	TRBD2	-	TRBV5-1	TGCGCCAGCAGCCACGGGACTAGCGGGAGGGAGGAGACCCAGTACTTC	CASSHGTSGREETQYF
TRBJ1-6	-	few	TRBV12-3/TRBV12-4	TGTGCCAGCACCTGGGGGGTGGGCTCACCCCTCCACTTT	CASTWGVGSPLHF
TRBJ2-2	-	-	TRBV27	TGTGCCAGCGGGAGAGGGTTCGCCGGGGAGCTGTTTTTT	CASGRGFAGELFF
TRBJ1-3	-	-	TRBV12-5	TGTGCTAGTGGTTTGGTACGGAACACCATATATTTT	CASGLVRNTIYF
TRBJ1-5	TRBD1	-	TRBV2	TGTGCCAGCAGTGGGGACAGCTTTAACAGTCAGCCCCAGCATTTT	CASSGDSFNSQPQHF
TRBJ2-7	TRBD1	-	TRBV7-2	TGTGCCAGCAGCCCAAGGACAGGGCACTCCTACGAGCAGTACTTC	CASSPRTGHSYEQYF
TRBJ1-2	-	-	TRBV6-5	TGTGCCAGCAGTTACTTCCTCGGCGGGGACTATGGCTACACCTTC	CASSYFLGGDYGYTF
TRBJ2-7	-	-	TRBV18	TGTGCCAGCTCGCCGGGACACCGGTCCTACGAGCAGTACTTC	CASSPGHRSYEQYF
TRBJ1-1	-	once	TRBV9	TGTGCCAGCAGCGGGGGGCAGGGGAACACTGAAGCTTTCTTT	CASSGGQGNTEAFF